This T cell receptor beta chain originates from a study of cytomegalovirus exposure and HLA in healthy donors. Study findings and constraints: After further analysis at a later stage, 16,951 TCR beta sequences were associated with HLA alleles at 0.05 false discovery rate. Within a later analysis, the majority of CMV-associated TCR beta chains appeared HLA-restricted.

CDR3 length equals 14 residues. In germline, CDR1 is SQVTM, CDR2 ANQGSEA. V lost 4 bases, J lost 4 bases, and 16 bases lay in between. This clone was seen only a few times. Its antigen remains unknown. The PCR used 60 Vbeta and 13 Jbeta primers. In the study's own analysis: In a later analysis, of roughly 83 million unique beta chains, roughly 10 million appeared in at least two donors. Data came from immunoSEQ multiplex PCR; TCRdb stores just in-frame clones and leaves some out. V and J calls plus clone size are reproduced from that table; the DNA served to infer D and trimming. The sample has roughly 71,000 clones, approximately 82% seen once; the top ten hold about 2.9%.

This receptor was identified in a girl aged 5 to 17 in good health and CMV-seropositive. Sequenced: PBMCs. This chain links TRBV29-1 with TRBJ1-1; D is ambiguous. The CDR3 region has the DNA TGCAGCGTTGGAGGGCTTTACGCGGGCACTGAAGCTTTCTTT. Residues: CSVGGLYAGTEAFF.